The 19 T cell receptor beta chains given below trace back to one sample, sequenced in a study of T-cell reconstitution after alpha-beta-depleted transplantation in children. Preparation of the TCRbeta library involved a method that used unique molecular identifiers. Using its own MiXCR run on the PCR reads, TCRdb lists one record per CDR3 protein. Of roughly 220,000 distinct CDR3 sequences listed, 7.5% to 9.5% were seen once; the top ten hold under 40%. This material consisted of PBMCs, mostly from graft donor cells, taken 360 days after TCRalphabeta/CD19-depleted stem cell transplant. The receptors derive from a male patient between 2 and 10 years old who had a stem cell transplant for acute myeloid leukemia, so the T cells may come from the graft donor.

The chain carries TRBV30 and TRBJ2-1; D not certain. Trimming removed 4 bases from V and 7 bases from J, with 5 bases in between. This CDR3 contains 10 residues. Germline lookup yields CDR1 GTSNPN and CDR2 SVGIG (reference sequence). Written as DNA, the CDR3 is TGTGCCTGGATTAGTAATGAGCAGTTCTTC. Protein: CAWISNEQFF.

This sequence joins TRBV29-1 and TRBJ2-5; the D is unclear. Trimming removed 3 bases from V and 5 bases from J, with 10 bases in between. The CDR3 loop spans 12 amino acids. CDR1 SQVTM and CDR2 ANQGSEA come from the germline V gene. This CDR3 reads CSVDSWVETQYF. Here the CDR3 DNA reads TGCAGCGTTGATAGCTGGGTGGAGACCCAGTACTTC.

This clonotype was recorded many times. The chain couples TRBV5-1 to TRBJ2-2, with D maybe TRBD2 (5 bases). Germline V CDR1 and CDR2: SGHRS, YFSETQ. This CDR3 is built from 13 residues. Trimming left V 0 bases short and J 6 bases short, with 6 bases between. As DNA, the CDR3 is TGCGCCAGCAGCTTGGTCGGGGCCGGGGAGCTGTTTTTT. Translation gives CASSLVGAGELFF.

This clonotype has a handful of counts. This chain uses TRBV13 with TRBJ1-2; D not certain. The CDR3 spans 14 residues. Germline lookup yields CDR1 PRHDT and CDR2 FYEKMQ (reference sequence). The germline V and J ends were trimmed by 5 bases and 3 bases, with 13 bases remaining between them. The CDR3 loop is CASSGREAHYGYTF. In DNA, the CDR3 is TGTGCCAGCAGCGGGCGTGAAGCCCACTATGGCTACACCTTC.

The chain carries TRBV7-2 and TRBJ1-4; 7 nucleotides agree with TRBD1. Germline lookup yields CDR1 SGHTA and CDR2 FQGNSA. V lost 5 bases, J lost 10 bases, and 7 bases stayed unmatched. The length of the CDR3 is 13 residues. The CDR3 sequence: CASSPDREGKLFF. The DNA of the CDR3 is TGTGCCAGCAGCCCCGACAGGGAAGGAAAACTGTTTTTT.

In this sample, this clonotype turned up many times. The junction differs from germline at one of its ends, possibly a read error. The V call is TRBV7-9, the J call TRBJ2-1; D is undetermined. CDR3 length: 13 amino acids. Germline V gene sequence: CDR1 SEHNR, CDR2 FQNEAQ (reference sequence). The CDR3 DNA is TGTGCCACCAGCCCTGTCTCCTACAATGAGCAGTTCTTC. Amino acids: CATSPVSYNEQFF.

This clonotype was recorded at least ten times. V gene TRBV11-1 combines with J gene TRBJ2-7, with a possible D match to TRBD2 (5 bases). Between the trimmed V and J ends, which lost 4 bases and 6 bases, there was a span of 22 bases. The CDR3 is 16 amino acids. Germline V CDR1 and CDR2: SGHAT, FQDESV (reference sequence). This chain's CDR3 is CASSSEGASRRVEQYF. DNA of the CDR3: TGTGCCAGCAGCTCAGAGGGCGCTAGTAGACGGGTCGAGCAGTACTTC.

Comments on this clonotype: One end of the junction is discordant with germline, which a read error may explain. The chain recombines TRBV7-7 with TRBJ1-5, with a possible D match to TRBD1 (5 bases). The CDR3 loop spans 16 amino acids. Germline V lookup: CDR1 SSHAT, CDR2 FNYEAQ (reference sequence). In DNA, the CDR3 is TGTGCTAGCAGCTTAGCGCGGGATGGGGCCAGTCAGCCCCAGCATTTT. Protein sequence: CASSLARDGASQPQHF.

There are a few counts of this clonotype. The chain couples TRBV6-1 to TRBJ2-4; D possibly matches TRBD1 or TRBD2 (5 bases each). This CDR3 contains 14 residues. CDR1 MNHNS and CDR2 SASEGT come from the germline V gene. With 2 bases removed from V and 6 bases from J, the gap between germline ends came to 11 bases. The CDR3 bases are TGTGCCAGCAGTGAATTGGGGGACGTAAACATTCAGTACTTC. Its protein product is CASSELGDVNIQYF.

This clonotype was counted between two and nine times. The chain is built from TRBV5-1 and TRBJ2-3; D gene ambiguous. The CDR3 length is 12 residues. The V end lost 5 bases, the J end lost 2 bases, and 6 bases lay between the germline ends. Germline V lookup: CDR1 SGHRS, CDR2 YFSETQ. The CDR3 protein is CASRYDTDTQYF. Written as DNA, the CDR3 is TGCGCCAGCAGATATGACACAGATACGCAGTATTTT.

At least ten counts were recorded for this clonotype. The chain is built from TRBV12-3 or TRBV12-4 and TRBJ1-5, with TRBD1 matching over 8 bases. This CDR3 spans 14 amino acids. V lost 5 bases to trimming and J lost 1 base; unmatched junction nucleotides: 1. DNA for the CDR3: TGTGCCAGCAGTGGACAGGGAAGCAATCAGCCCCAGCATTTT. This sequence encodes CASSGQGSNQPQHF.

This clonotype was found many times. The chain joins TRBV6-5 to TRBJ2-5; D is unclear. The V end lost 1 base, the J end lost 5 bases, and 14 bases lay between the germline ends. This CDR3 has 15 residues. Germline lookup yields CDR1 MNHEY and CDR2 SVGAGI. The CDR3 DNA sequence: TGTGCCAGCAGTTACTATTCGGGTGCTGGGGAGACCCAGTACTTC. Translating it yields CASSYYSGAGETQYF.

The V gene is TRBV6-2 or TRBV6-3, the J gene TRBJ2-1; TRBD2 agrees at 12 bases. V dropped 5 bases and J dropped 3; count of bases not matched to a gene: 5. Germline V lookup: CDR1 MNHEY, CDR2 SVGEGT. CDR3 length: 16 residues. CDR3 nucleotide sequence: TGTGCCAGCAGTGAGACTAGCGGGGGTTTCTACAATGAGCAGTTCTTC. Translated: CASSETSGGFYNEQFF.

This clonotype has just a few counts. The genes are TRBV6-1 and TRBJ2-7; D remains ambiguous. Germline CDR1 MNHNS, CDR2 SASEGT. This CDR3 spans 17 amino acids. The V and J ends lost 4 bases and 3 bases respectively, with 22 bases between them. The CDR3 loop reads CASSVNTISPGIYEQYF. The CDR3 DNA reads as TGTGCCAGCAGTGTGAATACAATCTCGCCAGGCATCTACGAGCAGTACTTC.

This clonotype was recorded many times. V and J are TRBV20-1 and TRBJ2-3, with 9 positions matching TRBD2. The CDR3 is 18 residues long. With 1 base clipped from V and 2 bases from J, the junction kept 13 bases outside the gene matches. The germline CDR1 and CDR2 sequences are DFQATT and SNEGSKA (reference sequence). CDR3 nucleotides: TGCAGTGCTAGAGTGCTTCTAGCGGGAAGGTTCCTCACAGATACGCAGTATTTT. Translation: CSARVLLAGRFLTDTQYF.

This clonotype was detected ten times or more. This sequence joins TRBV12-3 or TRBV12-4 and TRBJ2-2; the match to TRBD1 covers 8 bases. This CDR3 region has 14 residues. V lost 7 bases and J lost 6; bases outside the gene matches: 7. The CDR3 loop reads CASNMLQGAGELFF. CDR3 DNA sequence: TGTGCCAGCAACATGCTACAGGGGGCCGGGGAGCTGTTTTTT.

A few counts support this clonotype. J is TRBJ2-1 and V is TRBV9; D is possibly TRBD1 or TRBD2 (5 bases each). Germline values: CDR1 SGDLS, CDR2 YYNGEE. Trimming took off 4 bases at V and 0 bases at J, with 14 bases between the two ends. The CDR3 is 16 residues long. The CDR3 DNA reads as TGTGCCAGCAGCCCCCTGGGGGTACCCTCCTACAATGAGCAGTTCTTC. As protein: CASSPLGVPSYNEQFF.

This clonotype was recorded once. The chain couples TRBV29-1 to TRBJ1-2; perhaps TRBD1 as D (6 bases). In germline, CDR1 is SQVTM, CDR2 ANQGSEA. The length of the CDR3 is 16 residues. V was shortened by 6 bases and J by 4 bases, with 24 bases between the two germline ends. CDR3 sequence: CSVYGVRGEEGYGYTF. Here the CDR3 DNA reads TGCAGCGTCTACGGGGTCAGGGGAGAGGAGGGCTATGGCTACACCTTC.

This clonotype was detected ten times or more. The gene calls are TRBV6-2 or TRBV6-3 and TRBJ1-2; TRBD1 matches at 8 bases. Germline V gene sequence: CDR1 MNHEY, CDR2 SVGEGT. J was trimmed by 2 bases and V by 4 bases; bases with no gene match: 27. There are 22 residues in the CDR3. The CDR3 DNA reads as TGTGCCAGCAGTTCGGCGGCCGCTAAAACAGGGGGGAAAGTAACGGCAAACTATGGCTACACCTTC. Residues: CASSSAAAKTGGKVTANYGYTF.